This T cell receptor (beta chain) was found in a study of OX40 agonist ivuxolimab in advanced cancers. Study details: The dose-escalation cohort was approximately 80% male, with a mean age of about 56 years, ranging about 23 to 80.

The study sampled blood at baseline, cycle 4 day 1, and cycle 7 day 1. Germline CDR1 SGHKS, CDR2 YYEKEE (reference sequence). There are 13 residues in the CDR3. V was trimmed by 3 bases and J by 10 bases, leaving 11 bases between them. Clones were sequenced by immunoSEQ multiplex PCR, and TCRdb holds only the in-frame ones, with some missing. The data show 65,000 to 80,000 clones, roughly 90% seen once. This sample comprised CD4+ or CD8+ T cells sorted from blood, obtained in a trial of the OX40 agonist ivuxolimab. The V call is TRBV5-5, the J call TRBJ1-6; D not resolved. This sequence originates from an adult with an advanced solid tumor such as melanoma, head and neck, liver or kidney cancer. CDR3 region: CASSWEVDSPLHF. In nucleotides, the CDR3 is TGTGCCAGCAGCTGGGAAGTGGACTCACCCCTCCACTTT.